This section outlines one TCR beta chain sequence together with its context. An oligo carrying a UMI was ligated to the cDNA 3' end. First-round PCR used three to five cycles and beta primers RC1.1 and RC1.2 covering TRBC1 and TRBC2. TCRdb reanalysed the UMI-ligation and nested PCR reads using MiXCR and keeps one entry per CDR3 protein. The sample lists approximately 54,000 distinct CDR3 sequences, approximately 10% occurring once. This CDR3 has 15 amino acids. The data derive from a study of quantifying T cell responses using KT2 cells. The wider study: RNA was reverse transcribed with TCR alpha and beta constant-region primers.

The rearrangement links TRBV21-1 to TRBJ1-5; the D call of TRBD1 is as the table states it, not checked on the DNA. TRBV21-1 has pseudogene status. The material sequenced was PBMCs spiked with cells of the T cell clone KT2. The clonotype was recovered from a human donor. Written as DNA, the CDR3 is TGTGCCAGCAGCCGGGGGACCGAAAGCAATCAGCCCCAGCATTTT. Protein: CASSRGTESNQPQHF.